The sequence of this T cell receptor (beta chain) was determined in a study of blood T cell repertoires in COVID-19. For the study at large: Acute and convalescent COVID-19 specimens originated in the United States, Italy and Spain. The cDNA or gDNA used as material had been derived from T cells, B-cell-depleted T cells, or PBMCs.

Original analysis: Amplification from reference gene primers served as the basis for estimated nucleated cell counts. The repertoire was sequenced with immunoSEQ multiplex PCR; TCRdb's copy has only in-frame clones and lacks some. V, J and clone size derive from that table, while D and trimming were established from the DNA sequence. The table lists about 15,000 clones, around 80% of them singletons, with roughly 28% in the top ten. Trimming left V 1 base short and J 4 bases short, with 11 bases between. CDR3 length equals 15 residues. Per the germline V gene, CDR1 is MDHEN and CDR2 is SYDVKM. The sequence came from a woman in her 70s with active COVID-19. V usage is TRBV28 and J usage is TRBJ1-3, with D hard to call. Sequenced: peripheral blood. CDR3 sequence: CASSLFAGSGNTIYF. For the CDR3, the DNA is TGTGCCAGCAGTTTATTCGCTGGCTCCGGAAACACCATATATTTT.